The 18 T cell receptor beta chains below come from one sample, sequenced in a study of blood T cell repertoires in COVID-19. The table came from immunoSEQ multiplex PCR; TCRdb's copy has only in-frame clones and leaves some out. The sample has 110,000 or so clones; 70% to 90% are singletons. The source material was peripheral blood. All receptors come from a woman in her 70s who had recovered from COVID-19.

This clone is a singleton in its sample. The rearrangement joins TRBV28 to TRBJ1-6, with 8 bases identical to TRBD1. The CDR3 consists of 16 residues. Germline trimming cut 2 bases from V and 5 bases from J; bases unmatched to any gene: 5. Germline CDR1 reads MDHEN; CDR2 reads SYDVKM. The CDR3 loop reads CASSLRTGRNNSPLHF. Here the CDR3 DNA reads TGTGCCAGCAGTTTACGGACAGGGCGGAATAATTCACCCCTCCACTTT.

The chain links TRBV9 to TRBJ1-2; D possibly corresponds to TRBD1 (6 bases). The V gene lost 1 base and the J gene lost 7 bases, with 20 bases spanning the gap. The CDR3 spans 16 residues. CDR1 and CDR2 (germline): SGDLS, YYNGEE. CDR3 amino acids: CASSVSPLGGAGGYTF. The CDR3 DNA reads TGTGCCAGCAGCGTATCCCCACTGGGGGGGGCGGGTGGCTACACCTTC.

V usage is TRBV6-6 and J usage is TRBJ1-2; D unclear. Germline assignment: CDR1 MNHNY and CDR2 SVGAGI (reference sequence). This CDR3 has 15 amino acids. V was clipped by 0 bases and J by 2 bases, with 10 bases between them. The CDR3 sequence: CASSYSEGLNYGYTF. The CDR3 coding sequence is TGTGCCAGCAGTTACTCGGAGGGATTAAACTATGGCTACACCTTC.

V usage is TRBV19 and J usage is TRBJ1-6; tentatively, D is TRBD1 (6 bases). The V gene lost 5 bases and the J gene lost 9 bases, with 17 bases spanning the gap. The CDR3 sequence is 15 residues long. Germline CDR1 is LNHDA and CDR2 is SQIVND (reference sequence). CDR3 sequence reads: CASSPRRGGVSPLHF. The CDR3 DNA is TGTGCCAGTAGTCCTAGGCGTGGGGGCGTTTCACCCCTCCACTTT. Full variable domain (outside the CDR3, taken from reference TRBV19 and TRBJ1-6): DGGITQSPKYLFRKEGQNVTLSCEQNLNHDAMYWYRQDPGQGLRLIYYSQIVNDFQKGDIAEGYSVSREKKESFPLTVTSAQKNPTAFYLCASSPRRGGVSPLHFGNGTRLTVT.

The V call is TRBV27, the J call TRBJ2-7, with no clear D. Trimming removed 2 bases from V and 4 bases from J, with 6 bases in between. CDR1 MNHEY and CDR2 SMNVEV come from the germline V gene (reference sequence). The CDR3 sequence is 12 residues long. DNA of the CDR3: TGTGCCAGCAGTTTAGACGGGTACGAGCAGTACTTC. Its protein product is CASSLDGYEQYF.

The chain has TRBV7-3 and TRBJ2-1, with TRBD2 identical over 12 bases. Germline V gene sequence: CDR1 SGHTA, CDR2 FQGTGA. This CDR3 spans 16 amino acids. V was clipped by 5 bases and J by 10 bases; unmatched bases: 12. In nucleotides, the CDR3 is TGTGCCAGCAGCCCTAGCGGGGGGGCCGATGGACGGGAGCAGTTCTTC. The encoded protein is CASSPSGGADGREQFF. The full variable domain, rest sourced from reference TRBV7-3 and TRBJ2-1, is GAGVSQTPSNKVTEKGKYVELRCDPISGHTALYWYRQSLGQGPEFLIYFQGTGAADDSGLPNDRFFAVRPEGSVSTLKIQRTERGDSAVYLCASSPSGGADGREQFFGPGTRLTVL.

The chain employs TRBV4-3 and TRBJ1-5; a possible D gene is TRBD1 (5 bases). CDR3 length: 13 residues. Germline CDR1 and CDR2: LGHNA and YSLEER. V was shortened by 6 bases and J by 8 bases, with 14 bases between the two germline ends. The CDR3 DNA sequence: TGCGCCAGCAGTTGGGGGGGTGGTGAGCCCCAGCATTTT. This codes for CASSWGGGEPQHF.

The V call is TRBV10-3, the J call TRBJ2-5; D is unresolved. CDR3 size: 12 residues. Germline V gene lookup returns CDR1 ENHRY and CDR2 SYGVKD. Trimming took off 10 bases at V and 1 base at J, with 10 bases between the two ends. The CDR3 sequence is CATGAGQETQYF. The CDR3 DNA sequence: TGTGCCACTGGAGCTGGCCAAGAGACCCAGTACTTC.

The rearrangement joins TRBV11-2 to TRBJ2-1; possible D gene TRBD2, 5 bases. Germline V gene lookup returns CDR1 SGHAT and CDR2 FQNNGV. V was pared by 4 bases and J by 4 bases, with 8 bases between. This CDR3 has 13 residues. The CDR3 region is CASSSSSYNEQFF. The CDR3 nucleotides are TGTGCCAGCAGCTCTAGCAGTTACAATGAGCAGTTCTTC. The full variable domain, rest sourced from reference TRBV11-2 and TRBJ2-1, is EAGVAQSPRYKIIEKRQSVAFWCNPISGHATLYWYQQILGQGPKLLIQFQNNGVVDDSQLPKDRFSAERLKGVDSTLKIQPAKLEDSAVYLCASSSSSYNEQFFGPGTRLTVL.

This clone was picked up one time. The chain uses TRBV29-1 and TRBJ1-1, with 12 nucleotides matching TRBD1. The germline gives CDR1 SQVTM, CDR2 ANQGSEA. Trimming took 7 bases from V and 9 from J; bases not matched to a gene: 9. The CDR3 is made up of 13 amino acids. The CDR3 DNA follows: TGCAGCGCCGGGGGACAGGGGGCTTGGCAAGCTTTCTTT. Translation gives CSAGGQGAWQAFF.

This rearrangement joins TRBV6-1 to TRBJ2-3, with 7 bases matching TRBD1. CDR3 size: 15 residues. V was pared by 5 bases and J by 2 bases, with 7 bases of the junction left unmatched. In germline, CDR1 is MNHNS, CDR2 SASEGT. Written as DNA, the CDR3 is TGTGCCAGCAGTACCCAAACAGGGGCCACAGATACGCAGTATTTT. It is translated as CASSTQTGATDTQYF.

The chain couples TRBV3-1 (or the pseudogene TRBV3-2) to TRBJ1-5, with 8 bases identical to TRBD1. The CDR3 covers 17 residues. In germline, CDR1 is LGHDT, CDR2 YNNKEL (reference sequence). The J segment lost 11 bases and the V segment lost 1 base, leaving 16 bases of the junction unmatched. This CDR3 reads CASSQGASGTGRVTQHF. Here the CDR3 DNA reads TGTGCCAGCAGCCAAGGGGCCTCCGGGACAGGCCGGGTGACCCAGCATTTT.

The chain couples TRBV6-2 or TRBV6-3 to TRBJ2-7, with D tentatively TRBD2 (7 bases). Trimming removed 2 bases from V and 2 bases from J, with 13 bases in between. This CDR3 has 15 amino acids. The germline CDR1 and CDR2 sequences are MNHEY and SVGEGT. The CDR3 DNA follows: TGTGCCAGCAGTTACCCCGCGCGGGGGCCCTACGAGCAGTACTTC. Translating it yields CASSYPARGPYEQYF.

The rearrangement links TRBV5-4 to TRBJ1-1, with TRBD1 as a possible D gene (6 bases). CDR3 length: 14 residues. Per germline, CDR1 SGHNT and CDR2 YYREEE (reference sequence). V dropped 3 bases and J dropped 8 bases, with 17 bases sitting between them. CDR3 amino acids: CASSSGQGTPEAFF. The DNA of the CDR3 is TGTGCCAGCAGCTCAGGGCAGGGGACGCCCGAAGCTTTCTTT.

DNA for the CDR3: TGTGCCAGCAGTCGACAGGGGGCGGGGATCTCTGGGGCCAACGTCCTGACTTTC. This encodes CASSRQGAGISGANVLTF. The chain links TRBV6-4 to TRBJ2-6, with 10 positions matching TRBD1. The V gene end was trimmed by 5 bases and the J gene end by 0 bases; junction bases not matched to a gene: 7. CDR3 length equals 18 residues. Germline V gene lookup returns CDR1 MRHNA and CDR2 SNTAGT.

The chain recombines TRBV30 with TRBJ1-5, with D uncertain. Germline V gene data show CDR1 as GTSNPN and CDR2 as SVGIG (reference sequence). The CDR3 extends over 15 amino acids. V lost 0 bases to trimming and J lost 4 bases, with 13 bases between them. DNA of the CDR3: TGTGCCTGGAGTGTACCTGGGAGCGGGAATCAGCCCCAGCATTTT. It encodes CAWSVPGSGNQPQHF.

CDR3 DNA sequence: TGTGCCAGCTCACCAGTAGGACTAGCGGGACCCAATGAGCAGTTCTTC. It specifies CASSPVGLAGPNEQFF. The chain employs TRBV18 and TRBJ2-1, with TRBD2 matching over 12 bases. V trimming: 2 bases; J trimming: 6 bases; junction bases outside the gene matches: 5. The CDR3 runs to 16 residues. Germline V gene data show CDR1 as KGHSH and CDR2 as LQKENI.

The chain has TRBV9 and TRBJ1-6; D remains ambiguous. Looked up from germline, CDR1 is SGDLS and CDR2 is YYNGEE. V was trimmed by 1 base and J by 8 bases, leaving 13 bases between them. This CDR3 region has 15 residues. The CDR3 DNA reads TGTGCCAGCAGCGTAAATGATGACGGAGATTCACCCCTCCACTTT. Its protein is CASSVNDDGDSPLHF.